Following are 25 T cell receptor beta chains from one sample sequenced in a study of cytomegalovirus exposure and HLA in healthy donors. Primers included in the PCR were 60 Vbeta and 13 Jbeta primers. Generated by immunoSEQ multiplex PCR, the TCRdb table keeps only in-frame clones and is missing some. The data hold about 120,000 clones, with around 75% observed a single time. Specimen: PBMCs. The source is a woman in her forties or fifties in good health and CMV-seronegative.

The gene calls are TRBV6-5 and TRBJ2-7; the match to TRBD1 covers 7 bases. Germline assignment: CDR1 MNHEY and CDR2 SVGAGI. The trim removed 6 bases at V and 2 bases at J, leaving 4 bases unmatched. CDR3 length: 13 residues. The CDR3 spells CASSPDRAYEQYF. CDR3 coding DNA: TGTGCCAGCAGCCCAGACAGGGCCTACGAGCAGTACTTC.

The chain joins TRBV7-2 to TRBJ2-1, with 8 nucleotides matching TRBD2. Germline V gene sequence: CDR1 SGHTA, CDR2 FQGNSA. The CDR3 consists of 14 residues. Germline trimming cut 1 base from V and 6 bases from J; bases unmatched to any gene: 2. DNA for the CDR3: TGTGCCAGCAGCTTAGGGACTAGCATCAATGAGCAGTTCTTC. Protein product: CASSLGTSINEQFF.

The chain employs TRBV29-1 and TRBJ2-7; 7 bases match TRBD2. There are 11 residues in the CDR3. In germline, CDR1 is SQVTM, CDR2 ANQGSEA. V was clipped by 8 bases and J by 7 bases; unmatched bases: 8. The CDR3 sequence is CSTEEGGEQYF. CDR3 sequence (DNA): TGCAGCACGGAGGAGGGAGGGGAGCAGTACTTC.

The chain couples TRBV4-1 to TRBJ1-1, with 11 bases matching TRBD1. V lost 8 bases and J lost 1; bases outside the gene matches: 15. The CDR3 consists of 18 residues. Per germline, CDR1 MGHRA and CDR2 YSYEKL. The CDR3 sequence: CASRRDRGADFRNTEAFF. The CDR3 DNA reads TGCGCCAGCCGCCGGGACAGGGGGGCGGATTTTCGGAACACTGAAGCTTTCTTT.

The chain links TRBV25-1 to TRBJ1-1, with D perhaps matching TRBD1 (5 bases). The CDR3 has 13 amino acids. From germline, CDR1 is MGHDK and CDR2 SYGVNS. V gave up 6 bases and J gave up 0 bases, with 8 bases separating them. The CDR3 DNA reads as TGTGCCAGCAGCAGGGCCCTGAACACTGAAGCTTTCTTT. This sequence encodes CASSRALNTEAFF.

The chain uses TRBV5-8 and TRBJ1-1; the D gene is possibly TRBD1 (6 bases). This CDR3 has 14 residues. V was cut by 0 bases and J by 10 bases, with 16 bases left in between. The V gene's germline CDR1 is SGHTS and CDR2 YDEGEE. The DNA of the CDR3 is TGTGCCAGCAGCTTGGAAAGGGACACAGGAAGAGCTTTCTTT. Translated, it gives CASSLERDTGRAFF.

The chain recombines TRBV20-1 with TRBJ2-1; TRBD2 agrees at 7 bases. V shed 5 bases and J 11 bases; nucleotides not matched to a gene: 3. The length of the CDR3 is 10 residues. Germline V gene data show CDR1 as DFQATT and CDR2 as SNEGSKA (reference sequence). The CDR3 loop is CSALSGKQFF. The CDR3 DNA reads as TGCAGTGCTTTGAGCGGGAAGCAGTTCTTC.

This sequence joins TRBV29-1 and TRBJ1-1; 8 positions agree with TRBD1. Germline trimming cut 7 bases from V and 5 bases from J; bases unmatched to any gene: 9. Germline V gene sequence: CDR1 SQVTM, CDR2 ANQGSEA. This CDR3 comprises 13 residues. CDR3 bases: TGCAGCGGGAGCAGGGGGCGCGGGACTGAAGCTTTCTTT. Protein product: CSGSRGRGTEAFF.

The V gene is TRBV7-2, the J gene TRBJ1-4; 9 bases map to TRBD1. This CDR3 region has 18 residues. CDR1 and CDR2 (germline): SGHTA, FQGNSA. Trimming cost V 3 bases and J 0 bases; bases outside gene matches: 8. Here the CDR3 reads CASSFPTGGGATNEKLFF. In DNA, the CDR3 is TGTGCCAGCAGCTTTCCGACAGGGGGGGGAGCAACTAATGAAAAACTGTTTTTT. Full variable domain (rest looked up from reference TRBV7-2 and TRBJ1-4): GAGVSQSPSNKVTEKGKDVELRCDPISGHTALYWYRQSLGQGLEFLIYFQGNSAPDKSGLPSDRFSAERTGGSVSTLTIQRTQQEDSAVYLCASSFPTGGGATNEKLFFGSGTQLSVL.

This rearrangement joins TRBV28 to TRBJ2-3; 7 bases are a match to TRBD1. The J segment lost 4 bases and the V segment lost 5 bases, leaving 15 bases of the junction unmatched. CDR3 length: 17 residues. Per germline, CDR1 MDHEN and CDR2 SYDVKM. The CDR3 DNA reads as TGTGCCAGCAGTCCCCCAATAACAGGGGTTGACGCAGATACGCAGTATTTT. It is translated as CASSPPITGVDADTQYF.

The chain joins TRBV27 to TRBJ2-2; no definite D call. The V gene lost 5 bases and the J gene lost 5 bases, with 6 bases spanning the gap. The length of the CDR3 is 12 residues. From germline, CDR1 is MNHEY and CDR2 SMNVEV (reference sequence). CDR3 protein: CASSPQTGELFF. The CDR3 DNA follows: TGTGCCAGCAGTCCTCAGACCGGGGAGCTGTTTTTT.

This chain connects TRBV9 to TRBJ1-2; 12 bases line up with TRBD1. The CDR3 has 16 amino acids. V lost 4 bases and J lost 4; bases outside the gene matches: 8. CDR1 SGDLS and CDR2 YYNGEE come from the germline V gene. CDR3 DNA sequence: TGTGCCAGCAGCAAGGGACAGGGGGCGGTTGGCTATGGCTACACCTTC. It specifies CASSKGQGAVGYGYTF.

This chain connects TRBV4-1 to TRBJ2-5, with 10 bases fitting TRBD2. The germline V gene encodes CDR1 MGHRA and CDR2 YSYEKL. Unmatched junction bases numbered 9, after V lost 1 base and J lost 1 base. The CDR3 extends over 18 amino acids. The CDR3 coding sequence is TGCGCCAGCAGCCAAGGTCTGTCAGCGGGAGGGCCCCAAGAGACCCAGTACTTC. It codes for CASSQGLSAGGPQETQYF.

The rearrangement joins TRBV4-2 to TRBJ1-5; TRBD1 matches at 7 bases. CDR1 is LGHNA and CDR2 is YNFKEQ in the germline V gene. The ends lost 0 bases at V and 0 bases at J; junction bases unmatched: 5. This CDR3 region has 17 residues. The CDR3 bases are TGTGCCAGCAGCCAAGAACGGACAGGATATAGCAATCAGCCCCAGCATTTT. Translating it yields CASSQERTGYSNQPQHF.

This chain connects TRBV5-1 to TRBJ2-2; a weak D match, TRBD2 (5 bases). Germline CDR1 SGHRS, CDR2 YFSETQ. V gave up 0 bases and J gave up 6 bases, with 9 bases separating them. The CDR3 spans 14 residues. The CDR3 here is CASSLGGEAGELFF. The CDR3 DNA sequence: TGCGCCAGCAGCTTGGGGGGAGAAGCCGGGGAGCTGTTTTTT.

The chain recombines TRBV27 with TRBJ2-7; 8 positions agree with TRBD2. CDR1 MNHEY and CDR2 SMNVEV come from the germline V gene (reference sequence). This CDR3 comprises 14 residues. V lost 5 bases, J lost 2 bases, and 5 bases stayed unmatched. The CDR3 region is CASSPQTSAYEQYF. In DNA form, the CDR3 reads TGTGCCAGCAGTCCCCAGACTAGCGCCTACGAGCAGTACTTC.

This chain joins TRBV9 and TRBJ2-3, with a weak D call TRBD2 (6 bases). The V gene's germline CDR1 is SGDLS and CDR2 YYNGEE. CDR3 size: 16 residues. Between the trimmed V and J ends, which lost 0 bases and 2 bases, there was a span of 13 bases. The CDR3 sequence is CASSVGWAGPTDTQYF. As DNA, the CDR3 is TGTGCCAGCAGCGTAGGTTGGGCGGGACCCACAGATACGCAGTATTTT.

The chain employs TRBV7-9 and TRBJ2-7; D possibly corresponds to TRBD1 (6 bases). Trimming shortened V by 4 bases and J by 3 bases, and 19 bases separated the two germline ends. CDR3 size: 16 residues. Germline CDR1 reads SEHNR; CDR2 reads FQNEAQ (reference sequence). The CDR3 coding sequence is TGTGCCAGCAGCTCAGAACAGGGCTGGGGTATCTACGAGCAGTACTTC. Translated, it gives CASSSEQGWGIYEQYF.

The chain has TRBV2 and TRBJ2-3; no clear D gene. Germline V gives CDR1 SNHLY, CDR2 FYNNEI. The CDR3 is 11 amino acids. The CDR3 nucleotides are TGTGGTAGTGCTAGCACAGATACGCAGTATTTT. Translated: CGSASTDTQYF.

This clone was seen just once. The chain has TRBV4-1 and TRBJ1-5; tentatively, D is TRBD1 (6 bases). Germline-derived CDR1 and CDR2 are MGHRA and YSYEKL. Trimming took 1 base from V and 8 from J, leaving 15 bases between them. The CDR3 extends over 15 amino acids. CDR3 sequence (DNA): TGCGCCAGCAGCCAAGGAAGGGGGTCGGTTGAGCCCCAGCATTTT. Amino acids: CASSQGRGSVEPQHF.

This clone was counted only a few times. This chain links TRBV5-4 with TRBJ2-2, with D possibly being TRBD1 (6 bases). Trimming pared 4 bases from V and 1 base from J, leaving 11 bases between. CDR3 size: 15 residues. Germline loops: CDR1 SGHNT, CDR2 YYREEE (reference sequence). CDR3 nucleotides: TGTGCCAGCAGCCACGCGGACAGGAACACCGGGGAGCTGTTTTTT. Protein sequence: CASSHADRNTGELFF.

This clone was counted between two and nine times. The chain couples TRBV7-2 to TRBJ1-1; 7 bases match TRBD1. This CDR3 is 17 amino acids long. The V gene's germline CDR1 is SGHTA and CDR2 FQGNSA. V gave up 1 base and J gave up 5 bases; unmatched junction bases: 13. The CDR3 here is CASSLEYSDRVGTEAFF. DNA of the CDR3: TGTGCCAGCAGCTTAGAATATTCTGACAGGGTGGGGACTGAAGCTTTCTTT.

The chain joins TRBV9 to TRBJ2-3, with 13 bases matching TRBD2. The germline V gene has CDR1 SGDLS and CDR2 YYNGEE. The CDR3 length is 17 residues. J was trimmed by 4 bases and V by 0 bases; bases with no gene match: 5. CDR3 residues: CASSVGTSGSYADTQYF. The DNA of the CDR3 is TGTGCCAGCAGCGTAGGGACTAGCGGGAGTTACGCAGATACGCAGTATTTT.

The chain links TRBV28 to TRBJ1-2; D remains ambiguous. This CDR3 is built from 15 residues. Germline V gene sequence: CDR1 MDHEN, CDR2 SYDVKM. V lost 6 bases to trimming and J lost 6 bases, with 20 bases between them. CDR3 loop: CASSGIQAFRDGYTF. The CDR3 nucleotides are TGTGCCAGCAGCGGGATTCAAGCTTTCCGGGATGGCTACACCTTC.

The chain employs TRBV29-1 and TRBJ2-5; 9 bases match TRBD1. V lost 8 bases, J lost 2 bases, and 9 bases stayed unmatched. CDR1 is SQVTM and CDR2 is ANQGSEA in the germline V gene. CDR3 length equals 14 residues. In nucleotides, the CDR3 is TGCAGCATACGGCCGGGACAGGGACAAGAGACCCAGTACTTC. Protein: CSIRPGQGQETQYF.